Below are 4 T cell receptor beta chains sequenced from a single sample in a study of T cells in Graves' hyperthyroidism and ophthalmopathy. RNA transcripts yielded amplified TCR beta CDR3 regions. A set of HTBI primers served as the primers for a first-round RT-PCR of the TCR CDR3. TCRdb re-called the multiplex PCR reads through MiXCR, storing one row per CDR3 protein. The table shows 300,000 to 400,000 distinct CDR3 sequences, with 15% to 20% occurring only once. Sequences were obtained from blood. These receptors came from a woman aged 50 to 65 with Graves' hyperthyroidism.

Ten or more counts support this clonotype. The chain combines TRBV3-1 with TRBJ1-1; 8 bases agree with TRBD1. CDR1 is LGHDT, CDR2 YNNKEL, per germline (reference sequence). The CDR3 has 15 residues. V lost 0 bases and J lost 3; bases outside the gene matches: 3. CDR3 amino acids: CASSQEGQAYTEAFF. The CDR3 bases are TGTGCCAGCAGCCAAGAGGGACAGGCTTACACTGAAGCTTTCTTT.

This clonotype was observed many times. In DNA form, the CDR3 reads TGTGCCAGCTCACCACCGGGGACAGGCGGGGAGACCCAGTACTTC. Protein: CASSPPGTGGETQYF. The V call is TRBV18, the J call TRBJ2-5, with TRBD1 matching 8 bases. The ends lost 0 bases at V and 5 bases at J; junction bases unmatched: 5. The CDR3 totals 15 residues. Germline V gives CDR1 KGHSH, CDR2 LQKENI.

At least ten counts were recorded for this clonotype. The chain couples TRBV3-1 to TRBJ1-2; D gene uncertain. Deletions cut 1 base from V and 4 bases from J, with 10 bases between. The germline gives CDR1 LGHDT, CDR2 YNNKEL (reference sequence). CDR3 length equals 14 residues. CDR3 nucleotides: TGTGCCAGCAGCCAAGGGAGGCGCAGCTATGGCTACACCTTC. Residues: CASSQGRRSYGYTF.

The CDR3 nucleotides are TGTGCCAGCAGCTTGAGGACCTCCTATGGCTACACCTTC. It codes for CASSLRTSYGYTF. The genes are TRBV5-5 and TRBJ1-2; D is ambiguous. The V and J ends lost 1 base and 4 bases respectively, with 8 bases between them. There are 13 residues in the CDR3. CDR1 and CDR2 from the germline V gene are SGHKS and YYEKEE (reference sequence).